This is a list of T cell receptor beta chains from one sample in a study of cytotoxic CD8 clonotypes in ibrutinib-treated CLL. Measured with immunoSEQ multiplex PCR; TCRdb has only the in-frame clones, and not every one. This table has about 89,000 clones, approximately 82% appearing once. The sequencing here drew on PBMCs, taken after 12 months of ibrutinib treatment. The receptors come from a human donor with chronic lymphocytic leukemia. The CDR3 runs from the conserved cysteine through the conserved F or W. D genes are given only for firm matches. Where a row states a size, it is once, few, many or the class of an expanded clone; other rows omit it.

j_gene: TRBJ1-4
abundance: -
d_gene: -
v_gene: TRBV30
CDR3aa: CAWSVGALGEKLFF
CDR3nt: TGTGCCTGGAGTGTAGGGGCGCTGGGTGAAAAACTGTTTTTT

j_gene: TRBJ1-2
abundance: -
d_gene: -
v_gene: TRBV18
CDR3aa: CASSRAPTGQAYGYTF
CDR3nt: TGTGCCAGCTCACGGGCTCCCACCGGGCAGGCCTATGGCTACACCTTC

j_gene: TRBJ2-5
abundance: -
d_gene: TRBD1
v_gene: TRBV28
CDR3aa: CASRTGGPRETQYF
CDR3nt: TGTGCCAGCAGGACAGGGGGCCCCCGAGAGACCCAGTACTTC

j_gene: TRBJ2-7
abundance: -
d_gene: -
v_gene: TRBV20-1
CDR3aa: CSARTRYEQYF
CDR3nt: TGCAGTGCTAGGACACGGTACGAGCAGTACTTC

j_gene: TRBJ2-5
abundance: -
d_gene: -
v_gene: TRBV25-1
CDR3aa: CASSTERETQYF
CDR3nt: TGTGCCAGCAGTACGGAGAGAGAGACCCAGTACTTC

j_gene: TRBJ2-7
abundance: -
d_gene: TRBD2
v_gene: TRBV6-4
CDR3aa: CASSRTSGGSYEQYF
CDR3nt: TGTGCCAGCAGTCGGACTAGCGGGGGCTCCTACGAGCAGTACTTC

j_gene: TRBJ1-1
abundance: -
d_gene: -
v_gene: TRBV5-6
CDR3aa: CASSLSGFNTEAFF
CDR3nt: TGTGCCAGCAGCTTATCTGGATTCAACACTGAAGCTTTCTTT

j_gene: TRBJ2-1
abundance: -
d_gene: TRBD2
v_gene: TRBV29-1
CDR3aa: CSVLPGRDEQFF
CDR3nt: TGCAGCGTTTTGCCCGGGAGGGACGAGCAGTTCTTC

j_gene: TRBJ1-1
abundance: -
d_gene: -
v_gene: TRBV6-5
CDR3aa: CASSYGPGKNTEAFF
CDR3nt: TGTGCCAGCAGTTACGGGCCAGGGAAGAACACTGAAGCTTTCTTT

j_gene: TRBJ1-1
abundance: few
d_gene: -
v_gene: TRBV30
CDR3aa: CAWISHPNTEAFF
CDR3nt: TGTGCCTGGATTAGCCACCCGAACACTGAAGCTTTCTTT

j_gene: TRBJ2-3
abundance: -
d_gene: -
v_gene: TRBV7-9
CDR3aa: CASSFPPTDTQYF
CDR3nt: TGTGCCAGCAGCTTTCCCCCAACAGATACGCAGTATTTT

j_gene: TRBJ2-2
abundance: once
d_gene: -
v_gene: TRBV30
CDR3aa: CAWSVISTGELFF
CDR3nt: TGTGCCTGGAGCGTCATTTCCACCGGGGAGCTGTTTTTT

j_gene: TRBJ2-4
abundance: -
d_gene: -
v_gene: TRBV27
CDR3aa: CASRGLGRNIQYF
CDR3nt: TGTGCCAGCAGGGGCCTCGGGAGAAACATTCAGTACTTC

j_gene: TRBJ2-1
abundance: once
d_gene: -
v_gene: TRBV30
CDR3aa: CAWSYRPLYNEQFF
CDR3nt: TGTGCCTGGTCCTACAGGCCCCTCTACAATGAGCAGTTCTTC

j_gene: TRBJ1-1
abundance: few
d_gene: -
v_gene: TRBV28
CDR3aa: CASSFRRNSEAFF
CDR3nt: TGTGCCAGCAGTTTTCGGAGGAACTCTGAAGCTTTCTTT

j_gene: TRBJ2-1
abundance: -
d_gene: TRBD1
v_gene: TRBV7-8
CDR3aa: CASSLAGQGHEQFF
CDR3nt: TGTGCCAGCAGCTTAGCGGGACAGGGCCATGAGCAGTTCTTC

j_gene: TRBJ1-3
abundance: -
d_gene: -
v_gene: TRBV14
CDR3aa: CASSQRAIGIGNTIYF
CDR3nt: TGTGCCAGCAGCCAACGGGCCATCGGGATCGGAAACACCATATATTTT

j_gene: TRBJ1-6
abundance: -
d_gene: -
v_gene: TRBV5-1
CDR3aa: CASSLSSSYNSPLHF
CDR3nt: TGCGCCAGCAGCTTGTCCAGCTCCTATAATTCACCCCTCCACTTT

j_gene: TRBJ1-2
abundance: -
d_gene: TRBD1
v_gene: TRBV4-2
CDR3aa: CASSPGTGDGYTF
CDR3nt: TGTGCCAGCAGCCCGGGGACAGGGGATGGCTACACCTTC

j_gene: TRBJ1-6
abundance: -
d_gene: -
v_gene: TRBV5-6
CDR3aa: CASSLWADNSPLHF
CDR3nt: TGTGCCAGCAGCTTGTGGGCGGACAATTCACCCCTCCACTTT

j_gene: TRBJ2-7
abundance: -
d_gene: -
v_gene: TRBV7-3
CDR3aa: CASSSLHEQYF
CDR3nt: TGTGCCAGCAGCTCCTTACACGAGCAGTACTTC

j_gene: TRBJ2-2
abundance: -
d_gene: -
v_gene: TRBV11-3
CDR3aa: CASSPTRSGSGELFF
CDR3nt: TGTGCCAGCAGCCCGACTAGATCGGGGTCCGGGGAGCTGTTTTTT

j_gene: TRBJ1-1
abundance: -
d_gene: -
v_gene: TRBV5-5
CDR3aa: CASSWGRNTEAFF
CDR3nt: TGTGCCAGCAGCTGGGGACGGAACACTGAAGCTTTCTTT

j_gene: TRBJ1-1
abundance: many
d_gene: TRBD1
v_gene: TRBV11-3
CDR3aa: CASIQTGGLTEAFF
CDR3nt: TGTGCCAGCATCCAGACAGGGGGACTCACTGAAGCTTTCTTT

j_gene: TRBJ2-3
abundance: -
d_gene: TRBD2
v_gene: TRBV2
CDR3aa: CASGRTSGGAGTQYF
CDR3nt: TGTGCCAGTGGGAGGACTAGCGGGGGGGCCGGGACGCAGTATTTT

j_gene: TRBJ2-2
abundance: -
d_gene: -
v_gene: TRBV10-2
CDR3aa: CASSGRGGGGELFF
CDR3nt: TGCGCCAGCAGTGGCAGGGGTGGAGGCGGGGAGCTGTTTTTT

j_gene: TRBJ2-2
abundance: -
d_gene: TRBD1
v_gene: TRBV5-1
CDR3aa: CASSGRGQGSTGELFF
CDR3nt: TGCGCCAGCAGCGGGAGGGGACAGGGGTCCACCGGGGAGCTGTTTTTT

j_gene: TRBJ1-5
abundance: -
d_gene: TRBD1
v_gene: TRBV6-1
CDR3aa: CASSAGDRARQPQHF
CDR3nt: TGTGCCAGCAGTGCTGGGGACAGGGCTCGACAGCCCCAGCATTTT

j_gene: TRBJ1-1
abundance: -
d_gene: -
v_gene: TRBV5-1
CDR3aa: CASSLDFGGRTEAFF
CDR3nt: TGCGCCAGCAGCTTGGATTTCGGGGGAAGGACTGAAGCTTTCTTT

j_gene: TRBJ2-4
abundance: -
d_gene: -
v_gene: TRBV4-1
CDR3aa: CASSQGQSGNIQYF
CDR3nt: TGCGCCAGCAGCCAAGGACAGTCCGGAAACATTCAGTACTTC

j_gene: TRBJ1-4
abundance: -
d_gene: TRBD1
v_gene: TRBV11-2
CDR3aa: CASSSAGTGGRTGKLFF
CDR3nt: TGTGCCAGCAGCTCGGCCGGGACAGGGGGTCGAACAGGAAAACTGTTTTTT

j_gene: TRBJ1-1
abundance: -
d_gene: -
v_gene: TRBV11-3
CDR3aa: CASSLDGWSEAFF
CDR3nt: TGTGCCAGCAGCTTAGATGGCTGGTCTGAAGCTTTCTTT

j_gene: TRBJ2-2
abundance: -
d_gene: -
v_gene: TRBV7-3
CDR3aa: CASSNTGSLTGELFF
CDR3nt: TGTGCCAGCAGCAATACTGGGTCCCTCACCGGGGAGCTGTTTTTT

j_gene: TRBJ2-1
abundance: -
d_gene: TRBD1
v_gene: TRBV5-1
CDR3aa: CASSLSGPGRGINEQFF
CDR3nt: TGCGCCAGCAGCTTGAGTGGTCCAGGCAGGGGGATAAATGAGCAGTTCTTC

j_gene: TRBJ1-6
abundance: -
d_gene: -
v_gene: TRBV6-5
CDR3aa: CASSSIPDRNSPLHF
CDR3nt: TGTGCCAGCAGTTCTATTCCGGACAGAAATTCACCCCTCCACTTT

j_gene: TRBJ1-2
abundance: -
d_gene: -
v_gene: TRBV30
CDR3aa: CAWSVPGRGYTF
CDR3nt: TGTGCCTGGAGCGTCCCCGGGCGGGGCTACACCTTC

j_gene: TRBJ1-5
abundance: -
d_gene: TRBD1
v_gene: TRBV19
CDR3aa: CASSFPGQGNQPQHF
CDR3nt: TGTGCCAGTAGTTTCCCAGGACAGGGCAATCAGCCCCAGCATTTT

j_gene: TRBJ1-2
abundance: few
d_gene: TRBD1
v_gene: TRBV5-1
CDR3aa: CASSLGQGNGYGYTF
CDR3nt: TGCGCCAGCAGCTTGGGACAGGGGAACGGCTATGGCTACACCTTC

j_gene: TRBJ2-7
abundance: once
d_gene: TRBD1
v_gene: TRBV30
CDR3aa: CAWGSTGRSYEQYF
CDR3nt: TGTGCCTGGGGATCGACAGGGCGTTCCTACGAGCAGTACTTC

j_gene: TRBJ1-5
abundance: -
d_gene: TRBD1
v_gene: TRBV28
CDR3aa: CASRRDRGGQPQHF
CDR3nt: TGTGCCAGCAGGAGAGACAGGGGGGGTCAGCCCCAGCATTTT

j_gene: TRBJ1-1
abundance: few
d_gene: -
v_gene: TRBV9
CDR3aa: CASSVLDQNTEAFF
CDR3nt: TGTGCCAGCAGCGTATTGGATCAGAACACTGAAGCTTTCTTT

j_gene: TRBJ2-2
abundance: -
d_gene: -
v_gene: TRBV7-2
CDR3aa: CASSFLPGQNTGELFF
CDR3nt: TGTGCCAGCAGCTTTCTTCCAGGGCAGAACACCGGGGAGCTGTTTTTT

j_gene: TRBJ2-7
abundance: -
d_gene: TRBD1
v_gene: TRBV7-6
CDR3aa: CASSRASTGNREQYF
CDR3nt: TGTGCCAGCAGCCGCGCTTCGACAGGGAACAGGGAGCAGTACTTC

j_gene: TRBJ2-1
abundance: -
d_gene: -
v_gene: TRBV7-4
CDR3aa: CASSPRELRTEQFF
CDR3nt: TGTGCCAGCAGCCCTCGGGAGTTACGAACCGAGCAGTTCTTC

j_gene: TRBJ1-5
abundance: -
d_gene: -
v_gene: TRBV2
CDR3aa: CASTRTDNQPQHF
CDR3nt: TGTGCCAGCACCAGGACAGATAATCAGCCCCAGCATTTT

j_gene: TRBJ2-5
abundance: -
d_gene: -
v_gene: TRBV29-1
CDR3aa: CSVASGTYETQYF
CDR3nt: TGCAGCGTTGCTTCAGGGACTTACGAGACCCAGTACTTC

j_gene: TRBJ1-4
abundance: -
d_gene: TRBD1
v_gene: TRBV6-1
CDR3aa: CASSEAGTGDGEKLFF
CDR3nt: TGTGCCAGCAGTGAAGCAGGGACAGGGGACGGCGAAAAACTGTTTTTT

j_gene: TRBJ2-2
abundance: once
d_gene: -
v_gene: TRBV28
CDR3aa: CASSFSGVKNTGELFF
CDR3nt: TGTGCCAGCAGTTTCTCAGGGGTCAAGAACACCGGGGAGCTGTTTTTT

j_gene: TRBJ1-2
abundance: -
d_gene: -
v_gene: TRBV5-5
CDR3aa: CASSEELGYGYTF
CDR3nt: TGTGCCAGCAGCGAAGAGCTGGGCTATGGCTACACCTTC

j_gene: TRBJ2-2
abundance: many
d_gene: -
v_gene: TRBV6-4
CDR3aa: CASSVGFEAGELFF
CDR3nt: TGTGCCAGCAGTGTTGGGTTCGAGGCCGGGGAGCTGTTTTTT

j_gene: TRBJ1-6
abundance: once
d_gene: -
v_gene: TRBV4-1
CDR3aa: CASSHPRGESYNSPLHF
CDR3nt: TGCGCCAGCAGCCACCCCCGGGGAGAGTCCTATAATTCACCCCTCCACTTT

j_gene: TRBJ1-2
abundance: many
d_gene: -
v_gene: TRBV28
CDR3aa: CASSLSGWAALHGYTF
CDR3nt: TGTGCCAGCAGTTTATCGGGTTGGGCCGCCCTGCATGGCTACACCTTC

j_gene: TRBJ2-1
abundance: -
d_gene: TRBD2
v_gene: TRBV6-1
CDR3aa: CASSQAGGRLLSEQFF
CDR3nt: TGTGCCAGCAGTCAAGCGGGGGGGCGCCTACTGAGTGAGCAGTTCTTC

j_gene: TRBJ1-1
abundance: -
d_gene: -
v_gene: TRBV5-5
CDR3aa: CASSLEGSNTEAFF
CDR3nt: TGTGCCAGCAGCTTGGAGGGCTCGAACACTGAAGCTTTCTTT

j_gene: TRBJ1-4
abundance: -
d_gene: TRBD1
v_gene: TRBV7-8
CDR3aa: CASSPGDRGDEKLFF
CDR3nt: TGTGCCAGCAGCCCGGGGGACAGGGGGGATGAAAAACTGTTTTTT

j_gene: TRBJ1-6
abundance: -
d_gene: -
v_gene: TRBV7-3
CDR3aa: CASRQPSYNSPLHF
CDR3nt: TGTGCCAGCAGACAGCCCTCCTATAATTCACCCCTCCACTTT

j_gene: TRBJ2-2
abundance: -
d_gene: -
v_gene: TRBV7-9
CDR3aa: CASSQRIGTGELFF
CDR3nt: TGTGCCAGCAGCCAACGGATAGGTACCGGGGAGCTGTTTTTT

j_gene: TRBJ1-4
abundance: -
d_gene: TRBD1
v_gene: TRBV5-1
CDR3aa: CASSPGQGTNEKLFF
CDR3nt: TGCGCCAGCAGCCCTGGACAGGGAACTAATGAAAAACTGTTTTTT

j_gene: TRBJ1-5
abundance: -
d_gene: -
v_gene: TRBV15
CDR3aa: CATSRDSIGGGVPPQHF
CDR3nt: TGTGCCACCAGCAGAGATTCAATAGGAGGTGGTGTCCCACCCCAGCATTTT

j_gene: TRBJ2-7
abundance: -
d_gene: TRBD1
v_gene: TRBV14
CDR3aa: CASSLMTGPYEQYF
CDR3nt: TGTGCCAGCAGCCTGATGACAGGGCCTTACGAGCAGTACTTC